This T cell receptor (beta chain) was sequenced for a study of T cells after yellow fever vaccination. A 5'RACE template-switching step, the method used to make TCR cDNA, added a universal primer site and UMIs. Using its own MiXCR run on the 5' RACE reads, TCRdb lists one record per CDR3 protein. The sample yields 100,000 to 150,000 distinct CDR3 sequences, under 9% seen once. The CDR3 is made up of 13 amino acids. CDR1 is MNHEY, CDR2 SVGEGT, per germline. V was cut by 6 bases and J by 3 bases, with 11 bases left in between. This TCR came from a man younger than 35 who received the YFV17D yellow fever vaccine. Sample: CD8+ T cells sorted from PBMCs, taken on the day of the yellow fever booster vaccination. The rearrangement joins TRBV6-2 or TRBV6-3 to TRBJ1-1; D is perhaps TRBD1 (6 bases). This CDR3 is CASRTGPHTEAFF. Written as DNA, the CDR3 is TGTGCCAGCAGGACAGGCCCTCACACTGAAGCTTTCTTT.